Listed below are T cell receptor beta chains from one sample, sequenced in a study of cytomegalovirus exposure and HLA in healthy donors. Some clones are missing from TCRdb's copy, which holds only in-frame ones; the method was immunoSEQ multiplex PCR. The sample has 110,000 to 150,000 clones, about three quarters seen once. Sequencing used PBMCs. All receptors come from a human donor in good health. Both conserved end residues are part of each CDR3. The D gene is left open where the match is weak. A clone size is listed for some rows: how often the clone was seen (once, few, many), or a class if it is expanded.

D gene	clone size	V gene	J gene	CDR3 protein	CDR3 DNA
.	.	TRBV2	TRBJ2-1	CASSGLEGRVGEQFF	TGTGCCAGCAGCGGACTTGAAGGTCGGGTCGGTGAGCAGTTCTTC
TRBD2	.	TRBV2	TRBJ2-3	CTSRLAGVLITDTQYF	TGTACCAGCAGACTAGCGGGGGTCTTAATCACAGATACGCAGTATTTT
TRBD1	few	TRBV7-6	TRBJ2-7	CASSPWDRAYEQYF	TGTGCCAGCAGCCCATGGGACAGGGCCTACGAGCAGTACTTC
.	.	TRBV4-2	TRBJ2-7	CASSQGREAGFEQYF	TGTGCCAGCAGCCAAGGGAGGGAGGCTGGGTTCGAGCAGTACTTC
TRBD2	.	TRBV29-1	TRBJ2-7	CSVPGLAGGYEQYF	TGCAGCGTCCCCGGACTAGCGGGAGGGTACGAGCAGTACTTC
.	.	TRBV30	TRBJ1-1	CAWTVLRGMNTEAFF	TGTGCCTGGACCGTACTAAGGGGGATGAACACTGAAGCTTTCTTT
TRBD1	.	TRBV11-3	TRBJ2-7	CASSLFRGSDYEQYF	TGTGCCAGCAGCTTATTCAGGGGGAGTGACTACGAGCAGTACTTC
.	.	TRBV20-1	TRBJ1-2	CSASPNYGYTF	TGCAGTGCTAGCCCAAACTATGGCTACACCTTC
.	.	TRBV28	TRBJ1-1	CASSLGGDTEAFF	TGTGCCAGCAGTTTAGGGGGGGACACTGAAGCTTTCTTT
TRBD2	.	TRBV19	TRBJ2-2	CASSQTSGVTGELFF	TGTGCCAGTAGTCAAACTAGCGGGGTAACCGGGGAGCTGTTTTTT
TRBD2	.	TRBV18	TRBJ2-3	CASSPGGLSDTQYF	TGTGCCAGCTCTCCGGGGGGGCTAAGCGATACGCAGTATTTT
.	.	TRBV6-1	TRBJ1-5	CASRTERNQPQHF	TGTGCCAGCAGAACAGAACGCAATCAGCCCCAGCATTTT
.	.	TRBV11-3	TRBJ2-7	CASSLRQRTYEQYF	TGTGCCAGCAGCTTAAGACAGCGAACCTACGAGCAGTACTTC
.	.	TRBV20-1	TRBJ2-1	CSARNNEQFF	TGCAGTGCGCGGAACAATGAGCAGTTCTTC
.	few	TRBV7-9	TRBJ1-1	CASSPRTAPEAFF	TGTGCCAGCAGCCCACGGACAGCCCCTGAAGCTTTCTTT
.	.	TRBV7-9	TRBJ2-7	CASSVDPGGEQYF	TGTGCCAGCAGCGTCGACCCTGGCGGCGAGCAGTACTTC
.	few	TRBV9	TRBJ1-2	CASSPSRGSYGYTF	TGTGCCAGCAGCCCAAGTCGCGGGTCCTATGGCTACACCTTC
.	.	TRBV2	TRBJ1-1	CASTKGREFNTEAFF	TGTGCCAGCACCAAGGGGAGGGAGTTTAACACTGAAGCTTTCTTT
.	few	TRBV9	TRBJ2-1	CASSVGNGEQFF	TGTGCCAGCAGCGTAGGTAACGGTGAGCAGTTCTTC
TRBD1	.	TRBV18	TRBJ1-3	CASSTGDGNTIYF	TGTGCCAGCTCGACAGGGGATGGAAACACCATATATTTT
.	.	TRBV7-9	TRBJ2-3	CASRSSADTQYF	TGTGCCAGCAGATCGAGTGCAGATACGCAGTATTTT
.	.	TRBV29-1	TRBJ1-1	CSVYSTEAFF	TGCAGCGTATACAGCACTGAAGCTTTCTTT
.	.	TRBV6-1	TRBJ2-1	CASSVDPRSYNEQFF	TGTGCCAGCAGTGTTGACCCCAGGTCCTACAATGAGCAGTTCTTC
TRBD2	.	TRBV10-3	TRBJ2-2	CAIAPGLGNGELFF	TGTGCCATTGCTCCGGGACTAGGCAACGGGGAGCTGTTTTTT
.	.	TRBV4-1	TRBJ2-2	CASRSRRGTGELFF	TGCGCCAGCAGATCCCGGCGGGGCACCGGGGAGCTGTTTTTT
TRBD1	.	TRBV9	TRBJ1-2	CASSGGQGSSGYTF	TGTGCCAGCAGCGGGGGACAGGGGTCGAGTGGCTACACCTTC
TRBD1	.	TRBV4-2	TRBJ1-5	CASSQDTGQDLGAQHF	TGTGCCAGCAGCCAAGATACGGGACAGGATCTCGGGGCCCAGCATTTT
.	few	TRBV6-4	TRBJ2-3	CASSDSPTQSTDTQYF	TGTGCCAGCAGTGACTCGCCAACTCAAAGCACAGATACGCAGTATTTT
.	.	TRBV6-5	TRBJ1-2	CASSRTILTYGYTF	TGTGCCAGCAGTAGGACTATTTTAACCTATGGCTACACCTTC
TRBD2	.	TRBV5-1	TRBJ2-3	CASSASGTSTDTQYF	TGCGCCAGCAGCGCTAGCGGAACTAGCACAGATACGCAGTATTTT
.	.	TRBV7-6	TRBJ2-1	CASSLVDEQFF	TGTGCCAGCAGCTTAGTCGATGAGCAGTTCTTC
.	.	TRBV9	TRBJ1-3	CASSPHGGNTIYF	TGTGCCAGCAGCCCCCACGGTGGAAACACCATATATTTT
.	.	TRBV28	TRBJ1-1	CASSLSPGIMNTEAFF	TGTGCCAGCAGTTTATCGCCAGGGATCATGAACACTGAAGCTTTCTTT
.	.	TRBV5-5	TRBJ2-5	CASSFEDRGATQETQYF	TGTGCCAGCAGCTTTGAGGACCGGGGGGCCACTCAAGAGACCCAGTACTTC
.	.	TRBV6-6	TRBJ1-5	CASSYSSAGNNQPQHF	TGTGCCAGCAGTTACTCTTCGGCAGGTAACAATCAGCCCCAGCATTTT
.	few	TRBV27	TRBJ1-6	CASSLEGSYNSPLHF	TGTGCCAGCAGTTTGGAGGGCTCCTATAATTCACCCCTCCACTTT
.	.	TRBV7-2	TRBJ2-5	CASSPTGDQETQYF	TGTGCCAGCAGCCCAACCGGGGATCAAGAGACCCAGTACTTC
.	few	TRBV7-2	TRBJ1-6	CASSLEGVRAYNSPLHF	TGTGCCAGCAGCTTAGAAGGAGTGAGAGCCTATAATTCACCCCTCCACTTT
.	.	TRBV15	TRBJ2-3	CATSREGQGMTDTQYF	TGTGCCACCAGCAGAGAGGGCCAGGGGATGACAGATACGCAGTATTTT
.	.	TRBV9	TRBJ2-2	CASNAAPYTGELFF	TGTGCCAGCAATGCGGCGCCCTACACCGGGGAGCTGTTTTTT
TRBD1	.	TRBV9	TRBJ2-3	CASSRTGEDTQYF	TGTGCCAGCAGCCGGACAGGGGAAGATACGCAGTATTTT
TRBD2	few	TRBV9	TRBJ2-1	CASSGTSVPSGEQFF	TGTGCCAGCAGCGGGACTAGCGTCCCATCGGGGGAGCAGTTCTTC
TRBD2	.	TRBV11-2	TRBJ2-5	CASSLAGTSGRIGQETQYF	TGTGCCAGCAGCTTAGCTGGGACTAGCGGGAGAATCGGGCAAGAGACCCAGTACTTC